Below are 25 T cell receptor beta chains sequenced from a single sample in a study of response to subunit inactivated influenza vaccine (dated by TCRdb to 2017 to 2018). Library preparation employed RT-PCR. These reads were obtained on an Illumina HiSeq 2500. TCRdb handled the public reads itself, with Q25 trimming in fastp and clone calling in MiXCR, and kept productive beta chains. For every CDR3 protein sequence, its rows merge into one entry that carries the most common genes and DNA. The sample has about 500,000 distinct CDR3 sequences on record, under 8.5% of them singletons. The ten top clones hold around 13% of the sample. This specimen consisted of PBMCs from blood, obtained around 2 years after vaccination. The receptor set was obtained from a man aged 45-69 years who received an inactivated influenza vaccine. Donor details come from another sample of the same person, matched by shared clones.

The rearrangement uses TRBV27 and TRBJ2-7, with TRBD2 matching over 11 bases. The CDR3 has 16 amino acids. Germline loops: CDR1 MNHEY, CDR2 SMNVEV (reference sequence). With V trimmed by 6 bases and J by 6 bases, 13 bases remained unmatched. This CDR3 is CASSSLAGGQLGEQYF. The DNA for the CDR3 is TGTGCCAGCAGCAGTCTAGCGGGAGGCCAGTTGGGCGAGCAGTACTTC.

The chain links TRBV20-1 to TRBJ2-1; 10 bases are shared with TRBD2. Germline V CDR1 and CDR2: DFQATT, SNEGSKA (reference sequence). This CDR3 contains 14 residues. Trimming cost V 4 bases and J 4 bases; bases outside gene matches: 4. CDR3 in amino acids: CSATGTSAYNEQFF. CDR3 DNA: TGCAGTGCTACCGGGACTAGCGCTTACAATGAGCAGTTCTTC.

This clonotype was counted many times. The V and J genes are TRBV11-2 and TRBJ2-1; 10 bases are a match to TRBD2. This CDR3 contains 16 residues. Germline CDR1 reads SGHAT; CDR2 reads FQNNGV. J lost 5 bases, V lost 5 bases, and 9 bases had no gene match. This CDR3 reads CASSPTTSGFDNEQFF. CDR3 nucleotide sequence: TGTGCCAGCAGCCCCACGACTAGCGGGTTCGACAATGAGCAGTTCTTC.

This clonotype appeared many times. CDR3 coding DNA: TGCAGTGAATTGGGCAGCGGGAGGAACGAGCAGTACTTC. This translates into CSELGSGRNEQYF. V and J are TRBV20-1 and TRBJ2-7; the match to TRBD2 covers 9 bases. V dropped 7 bases and J dropped 5; count of bases not matched to a gene: 9. Germline V gene sequence: CDR1 DFQATT, CDR2 SNEGSKA (reference sequence). This CDR3 is 13 amino acids long.

This sequence joins TRBV11-2 and TRBJ2-7; maybe TRBD2 (5 bases). Germline loops: CDR1 SGHAT, CDR2 FQNNGV. The V end was cut by 0 bases, the J end by 0 bases, with 15 bases between. There are 17 residues in the CDR3. CDR3: CASSLDRRGLNSYEQYF. Here the CDR3 DNA reads TGTGCCAGCAGCTTAGATCGTCGGGGTTTAAACTCCTACGAGCAGTACTTC.

This clonotype was picked up a small number of times. The chain has TRBV15 and TRBJ2-6; 7 bases are a match to TRBD1. The V gene end was trimmed by 4 bases and the J gene end by 4 bases; junction bases not matched to a gene: 4. Germline V gives CDR1 LNHNV, CDR2 YYDKDF (reference sequence). The CDR3 contains 15 residues. The CDR3 nucleotides read TGTGCCACCAGCAACAGGGGTGGCGGGGCCAACGTCCTGACTTTC. Protein sequence: CATSNRGGGANVLTF.

This clonotype was observed at least ten times. The CDR3 DNA reads as TGTGCCAGCAGCTTTGGACTAGCGGGGCAATCCTACAATGAGCAGTTCTTC. Protein: CASSFGLAGQSYNEQFF. This chain joins TRBV7-2 and TRBJ2-1; 12 positions agree with TRBD2. V shed 3 bases, J shed 1 base, and the junction held 4 bases outside the gene matches. This CDR3 is built from 17 residues. In germline, CDR1 is SGHTA, CDR2 FQGNSA.

This clonotype turned up a few times. This chain joins TRBV20-1 and TRBJ2-4; 9 bases align to TRBD2. CDR3 size: 14 residues. CDR1 and CDR2 from the germline V gene are DFQATT and SNEGSKA (reference sequence). The CDR3 sequence: CGTQGGGARNIQYF. CDR3 DNA sequence: TGCGGCACCCAGGGCGGGGGGGCTCGAAACATTCAGTACTTC.

This chain connects TRBV6-2 or TRBV6-3 to TRBJ1-5, with D unresolved. This CDR3 has 14 residues. CDR1 MNHEY and CDR2 SVGEGT come from the germline V gene. Trimming removed 5 bases from V and 0 bases from J, with 8 bases in between. CDR3 nucleotides: TGTGCCAGCAGTGACGGGTATAGCAATCAGCCCCAGCATTTT. This sequence encodes CASSDGYSNQPQHF.

With respect to this clonotype: The junction differs from germline at one of its ends, possibly a read error. The V and J genes are TRBV12-3 or TRBV12-4 and TRBJ1-6; D gene unclear. CDR3 length: 16 residues. The CDR3 sequence: CASSIEQSSYKSPLHF. The DNA of the CDR3 is TGTGCCAGCAGTATCGAACAGAGCTCCTATAAATCACCCCTCCACTTT.

V gene TRBV7-9 combines with J gene TRBJ2-3; TRBD2 agrees at 7 bases. Germline V gene data show CDR1 as SEHNR and CDR2 as FQNEAQ (reference sequence). Trimming cost V 3 bases and J 7 bases; bases outside gene matches: 7. The CDR3 sequence is 14 residues long. In nucleotides, the CDR3 is TGTGCCAGCAGCTTGGCGGGGGAGCTTTATACGCAGTATTTT. It encodes CASSLAGELYTQYF.

This sequence joins TRBV20-1 and TRBJ2-1; 11 nucleotides align to TRBD2. The CDR3 is made up of 15 amino acids. V gave up 6 bases and J gave up 6 bases; unmatched junction bases: 10. Germline CDR1 and CDR2: DFQATT and SNEGSKA (reference sequence). CDR3 in DNA: TGCAGTGCCAAACCTCTAGCGGGAGGCGGCAATGAGCAGTTCTTC. Its translation is CSAKPLAGGGNEQFF.

The chain employs TRBV5-4 and TRBJ2-1, with D perhaps TRBD1 or TRBD2 (6 bases each). This CDR3 contains 15 residues. Germline CDR1 reads SGHNT; CDR2 reads YYREEE (reference sequence). Trimming left V 2 bases short and J 7 bases short, with 16 bases between. CDR3 region: CASSFLGGIKNEQFF. Written as DNA, the CDR3 is TGTGCCAGCAGCTTCTTAGGGGGGATAAAAAATGAGCAGTTCTTC.

Ten or more counts support this clonotype. V gene TRBV5-1 combines with J gene TRBJ2-5; unclear D gene. Germline loops: CDR1 SGHRS, CDR2 YFSETQ. The CDR3 length is 11 residues. Trimming removed 2 bases from V and 1 base from J, with 0 bases in between. CDR3 DNA sequence: TGCGCCAGCAGCTTCCAAGAGACCCAGTACTTC. This gives the protein CASSFQETQYF.

This clonotype was found many times. This rearrangement joins TRBV29-1 to TRBJ2-5; 7 bases are a match to TRBD1. Trimming cost V 6 bases and J 5 bases; bases outside gene matches: 6. The CDR3 runs 12 residues. Germline CDR1 is SQVTM and CDR2 is ANQGSEA. CDR3 DNA: TGCAGCGTAGGGGACAGTAGGGAGACCCAGTACTTC. Translated: CSVGDSRETQYF.

This clonotype was seen a few times. The V and J genes are TRBV5-1 and TRBJ1-2; no clear D gene. Germline CDR1 is SGHRS and CDR2 is YFSETQ. This CDR3 has 12 amino acids. V shed 0 bases and J shed 4 bases, with 4 bases lying between them. This chain's CDR3 is CASSLDFYGYTF. CDR3 sequence (DNA): TGCGCCAGCAGCTTGGATTTCTATGGCTACACCTTC. The entire variable domain, with the rest obtained from reference TRBV5-1 and TRBJ1-2, is as follows: KAGVTQTPRYLIKTRGQQVTLSCSPISGHRSVSWYQQTPGQGLQFLFEYFSETQRNKGNFPGRFSGRQFSNSRSEMNVSTLELGDSALYLCASSLDFYGYTFGSGTRLTVV.

This clonotype turned up a few times. V and J are TRBV7-2 and TRBJ2-5; maybe TRBD1 (6 bases). CDR1 is SGHTA and CDR2 is FQGNSA in the germline V gene. CDR3 size: 15 residues. V lost 5 bases to trimming and J lost 2 bases, with 15 bases between them. The CDR3, as DNA: TGTGCCAGCAGCCCACAGGGATGGGGGCAAGAGACCCAGTACTTC. Protein: CASSPQGWGQETQYF. Variable domain in full (rest from reference TRBV7-2 and TRBJ2-5): GAGVSQSPSNKVTEKGKDVELRCDPISGHTALYWYRQSLGQGLEFLIYFQGNSAPDKSGLPSDRFSAERTGGSVSTLTIQRTQQEDSAVYLCASSPQGWGQETQYFGPGTRLLVL.

This clonotype has a count of ten or more. The chain combines TRBV2 with TRBJ2-2; D not certain. Germline assignment: CDR1 SNHLY and CDR2 FYNNEI. The CDR3 is 12 residues long. The V gene lost 8 bases and the J gene lost 1 base, with 5 bases spanning the gap. DNA of the CDR3: TGTGCCAGCCGAGGGAACACCGGGGAGCTGTTTTTT. This gives the protein CASRGNTGELFF.

This clonotype was observed many times. This chain connects TRBV5-6 to TRBJ1-6, with TRBD1 as a possible D gene (6 bases). From germline, CDR1 is SGHDT and CDR2 YYEEEE. Deletions cut 0 bases from V and 7 bases from J, with 11 bases between. This CDR3 has 15 residues. The CDR3 DNA follows: TGTGCCAGCAGCTTGGGTGGGGGGCGAAATTCACCCCTCCACTTT. Its protein product is CASSLGGGRNSPLHF.

This clonotype was seen ten or more times. V gene TRBV29-1 combines with J gene TRBJ2-7; 9 bases fit TRBD1. V was clipped by 7 bases and J by 8 bases; unmatched bases: 6. Germline loops: CDR1 SQVTM, CDR2 ANQGSEA. The CDR3 runs to 11 residues. For the CDR3, the DNA is TGCAGCGGCTTGGACAGGGGAAAGCAGTACTTC. Residues: CSGLDRGKQYF.

This clonotype was picked up many times. The chain employs TRBV6-1 and TRBJ2-5; 10 nucleotides agree with TRBD2. The V segment lost 6 bases and the J segment 5 bases; nucleotides outside the gene matches: 15. Germline CDR1 reads MNHNS; CDR2 reads SASEGT. The CDR3 length is 17 residues. CDR3 sequence reads: CASRTSRSGRAGETQYF. Written as DNA, the CDR3 is TGTGCCAGCAGGACAAGTCGGAGCGGGAGGGCCGGGGAGACCCAGTACTTC.

The chain joins TRBV30 to TRBJ1-5, with D possibly matching TRBD1 (6 bases). The CDR3 is 14 residues long. Trimming left V 1 base short and J 1 base short, with 8 bases between. Germline V gene lookup returns CDR1 GTSNPN and CDR2 SVGIG (reference sequence). The CDR3 region has the DNA TGTGCCTGGAGTGAGGGGGGGAGCAATCAGCCCCAGCATTTT. Translating gives CAWSEGGSNQPQHF. Filled out from reference TRBV30 and TRBJ1-5, the complete variable domain reads SQTIHQWPATLVQPVGSPLSLECTVEGTSNPNLYWYRQAAGRGLQLLFYSVGIGQISSEVPQNLSASRPQDRQFILSSKKLLLSDSGFYLCAWSEGGSNQPQHFGDGTRLSIL.

This clonotype was counted ten times or more. The genes are TRBV20-1 and TRBJ2-1; maybe TRBD2 (6 bases). V lost 3 bases and J 3 bases, leaving 15 bases between the germline ends. Per the germline V gene, CDR1 is DFQATT and CDR2 is SNEGSKA (reference sequence). The CDR3 has 15 amino acids. The CDR3 sequence is CSASRPRGFYNEQFF. The CDR3 nucleotides are TGCAGTGCTAGTAGGCCCCGGGGGTTCTACAATGAGCAGTTCTTC.

This clonotype showed up many times. The genes are TRBV3-1 and TRBJ2-3; D is unclear. The germline gives CDR1 LGHDT, CDR2 YNNKEL (reference sequence). Trimming pared 5 bases from V and 5 bases from J, leaving 20 bases between. CDR3 size: 16 residues. The DNA of the CDR3 is TGTGCCAGCAGCTCCGCCTGGACCTTGGGAAGAGATACGCAGTATTTT. Its protein is CASSSAWTLGRDTQYF.

This clonotype was recorded many times. The chain employs TRBV7-2 and TRBJ2-2, with D perhaps assigned TRBD1 or TRBD2 (5 bases each). Trimming shortened V by 10 bases and J by 0 bases, and 12 bases separated the two germline ends. Germline loops: CDR1 SGHTA, CDR2 FQGNSA. CDR3 length: 14 residues. The CDR3 sequence is CATRDPANTGELFF. The DNA of the CDR3 is TGTGCCACTAGGGACCCCGCGAACACCGGGGAGCTGTTTTTT.